Sequencing of this T cell receptor beta chain was carried out in a study of blood T cell repertoires in COVID-19. For the study at large: COVID-19 samples collected from the United States, Italy and Spain covered acute and convalescent phases. In each case, the material was cDNA or gDNA derived from T cells, B-cell-depleted T cells, or PBMCs.

Enrolled during active infection, Seattle patients were then followed longitudinally. Source study methods: By means of reference gene primer amplification, nucleated cell counts were estimated. The data were produced by immunoSEQ multiplex PCR, yet TCRdb's version contains in-frame clones alone and is incomplete. Clonal size and the V and J genes are those of that table, whereas D and trimming came from the DNA. The sample holds around 100,000 clones, about 85% seen once. Trimming stripped 2 bases from V and 12 bases from J, with 13 bases between. Germline V lookup: CDR1 SGHNT, CDR2 YENEEA. This CDR3 is built from 12 residues.

The material sequenced was peripheral blood. The clonotype originates from a woman aged 55-69 years with COVID-19, enrolled during active disease. This chain connects TRBV11-3 to TRBJ1-2; D not certain. The CDR3 DNA is TGTGCCAGCAGCTTAAATTTTAACAACCACACCTTC. Its protein product is CASSLNFNNHTF.